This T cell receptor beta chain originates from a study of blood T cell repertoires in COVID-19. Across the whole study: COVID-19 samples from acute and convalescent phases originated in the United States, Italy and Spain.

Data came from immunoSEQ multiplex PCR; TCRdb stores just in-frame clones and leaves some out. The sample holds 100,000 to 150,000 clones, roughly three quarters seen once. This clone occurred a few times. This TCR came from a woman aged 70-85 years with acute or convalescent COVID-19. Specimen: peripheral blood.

The CDR3 is CASSSAGTVPSPLHF. CDR3 DNA: TGTGCCAGCAGCTCCGCCGGGACTGTCCCTTCACCCCTCCACTTT. The rearrangement uses TRBV11-2 and TRBJ1-6, with D tentatively TRBD1 (5 bases). This CDR3 has 15 residues. Germline lookup yields CDR1 SGHAT and CDR2 FQNNGV. V was cut by 4 bases and J by 9 bases, with 16 bases left in between.